The 14 T cell receptor beta chains reported below all come from one sample, sequenced in a study of CD8 T cells in ankylosing spondylitis. TCRdb reanalysed the 5' RACE reads using MiXCR and keeps one entry per CDR3 protein. The sample lists about 320,000 distinct CDR3 sequences, around a tenth seen once, with around 10% in the top ten. Specimen: blood, either unsorted or a sorted T cell fraction (not recorded which). Every receptor here comes from a female donor with ankylosing spondylitis or in good health (not recorded which).

This clonotype was seen at least ten times. This chain links TRBV6-5 with TRBJ2-3; D remains unclear. This CDR3 has 14 residues. Deletions cut 0 bases from V and 6 bases from J, with 10 bases between. Germline lookup yields CDR1 MNHEY and CDR2 SVGAGI. CDR3 amino acids: CASSYSPPQDTQYF. As DNA, the CDR3 is TGTGCCAGCAGTTACTCTCCGCCGCAGGATACGCAGTATTTT.

This clonotype has a count of ten or more. The gene calls are TRBV20-1 and TRBJ2-3; TRBD2 aligns across 8 bases. Germline V gene sequence: CDR1 DFQATT, CDR2 SNEGSKA (reference sequence). Trimming at V came to 2 bases and at J to 4 bases, leaving 5 bases not matched to a gene. CDR3 length: 14 residues. CDR3 DNA sequence: TGCAGTGCTAGATCGAGCGGGAGTTCAGATACGCAGTATTTT. This encodes CSARSSGSSDTQYF.

Concerning this clonotype: It may be a read error: a sequence one base away is much more abundant. The chain is built from TRBV11-2 and TRBJ1-2, with D possibly being TRBD1 (6 bases). Trimming stripped 10 bases from V and 8 bases from J, with 17 bases between. CDR3 length: 12 residues. Germline loops: CDR1 SGHAT, CDR2 FQNNGV. CDR3 DNA sequence: TGTGCCACTGGAAGGGGGGCGGTAGGCTACACCTTC. This gives the protein CATGRGAVGYTF.

This clonotype has ten or more counts. This sequence joins TRBV7-9 and TRBJ2-1, with 7 bases that match TRBD1. V lost 2 bases, J lost 3 bases, and 4 bases stayed unmatched. CDR1 and CDR2 (germline): SEHNR, FQNEAQ (reference sequence). The CDR3 has 15 amino acids. The CDR3 region has the DNA TGTGCCAGCAGCTTAATGGCAGGGGGCTACAATGAGCAGTTCTTC. Translation: CASSLMAGGYNEQFF.

This clonotype was counted many times. The chain joins TRBV7-2 to TRBJ2-5; 11 bases align to TRBD2. CDR3 length equals 16 residues. The germline V gene has CDR1 SGHTA and CDR2 FQGNSA. V shed 5 bases and J 1 base; nucleotides not matched to a gene: 6. DNA of the CDR3: TGTGCCAGCAGCGTTGGGACTAGCGGATTCCAAGAGACCCAGTACTTC. Encoded protein: CASSVGTSGFQETQYF.

This clonotype was detected only a few times. The V and J genes are TRBV12-3 or TRBV12-4 and TRBJ2-3; the D gene is possibly TRBD1 (5 bases). This CDR3 is 11 amino acids long. V lost 4 bases and J 8 bases, leaving 7 bases between the germline ends. CDR3 protein: CASSSGSTQYF. The CDR3 nucleotides read TGTGCCAGCAGTTCAGGGTCTACGCAGTATTTT.

Turning to this clonotype: Being one base from a much bigger clone, this may be a read error. The V call is TRBV28, the J call TRBJ1-2; 7 bases are a match to TRBD1. Germline V gene data show CDR1 as MDHEN and CDR2 as SYDVKM. CDR3 size: 16 residues. CDR3 sequence reads: CASSLASGQVNYGDTF. In DNA, the CDR3 is TGTGCCAGCAGTTTAGCATCCGGACAGGTTAACTATGGCGACACCTTC.

Many counts were recorded for this clonotype. The rearrangement uses TRBV28 and TRBJ1-5; 9 nucleotides align to TRBD1. Unmatched junction bases numbered 16, after V lost 8 bases and J lost 5 bases. This CDR3 has 17 residues. Germline V gene sequence: CDR1 MDHEN, CDR2 SYDVKM. The CDR3 loop is CASRSGSTGGNYQPQHF. The CDR3 DNA is TGTGCCAGCCGCTCCGGGTCAACAGGGGGCAATTATCAGCCCCAGCATTTT.

This clonotype appeared many times. The CDR3 DNA is TGTGCCATCAGCGAGGGCGCTGAGGGGCACTGGGGAGCTTTCTTT. Residues: CAISEGAEGHWGAFF. The chain couples TRBV10-3 to TRBJ1-1, with D possibly TRBD1 on 5 matching bases. Trimming removed 6 bases at V and 10 bases at J, with 24 bases between. Germline CDR1 ENHRY, CDR2 SYGVKD. This CDR3 is 15 amino acids long.

This rearrangement joins TRBV27 to TRBJ2-1; possible D gene TRBD2, 5 bases. The CDR3 is 14 amino acids. Germline-derived CDR1 and CDR2 are MNHEY and SMNVEV (reference sequence). Trimming left V 3 bases short and J 3 bases short, with 9 bases between. CDR3 in amino acids: CASSFDRDYNEQFF. CDR3 DNA sequence: TGTGCCAGCAGTTTTGACCGGGACTACAATGAGCAGTTCTTC.

This clonotype occurred many times. This chain connects TRBV12-3 or TRBV12-4 to TRBJ1-1, with D uncertain. The CDR3 consists of 10 residues. Trimming pared 7 bases from V and 8 bases from J, leaving 8 bases between. The DNA of the CDR3 is TGTGCCAGCAAAGAGGCAGAAGCTTTCTTT. It codes for CASKEAEAFF.

This clonotype was recorded at least ten times. The chain employs TRBV20-1 and TRBJ2-7, with 9 bases aligning to TRBD2. Germline V gene lookup returns CDR1 DFQATT and CDR2 SNEGSKA (reference sequence). V lost 6 bases to trimming and J lost 6 bases; unmatched junction nucleotides: 9. This CDR3 comprises 13 residues. The CDR3 sequence is CSAFLAGYSEQYF. CDR3 bases: TGCAGTGCCTTCCTAGCGGGATATTCCGAGCAGTACTTC.

Ten or more counts support this clonotype. The chain combines TRBV20-1 with TRBJ1-2, with a weak D call TRBD1 (5 bases). V was clipped by 5 bases and J by 8 bases, with 12 bases between them. The CDR3 runs to 11 residues. Germline V gives CDR1 DFQATT, CDR2 SNEGSKA (reference sequence). CDR3 loop: CSAVSREGYTF. The CDR3 region has the DNA TGCAGTGCTGTATCCAGGGAGGGCTACACCTTC.

This clonotype was seen ten or more times. This rearrangement joins TRBV6-2 or TRBV6-3 to TRBJ2-7; TRBD2 matches at 9 bases. The germline V gene encodes CDR1 MNHEY and CDR2 SVGEGT. CDR3 length: 15 residues. V lost 7 bases to trimming and J lost 0 bases; unmatched junction nucleotides: 7. Here the CDR3 DNA reads TGTGCCAGCACCACCCGACTAGCGGTCTCCTACGAGCAGTACTTC. Its protein is CASTTRLAVSYEQYF.